The 15 T cell receptor beta chains in this list originate from one sample, sequenced in a study of T cells after yellow fever vaccination. Each CDR3 protein gets one entry after TCRdb re-called the 5' RACE reads with MiXCR. This repertoire shows 620,000 or so distinct CDR3 sequences, around 17% found once; its top ten account for 15% to 20%. Sequencing used PBMCs, obtained around 5 days after the first yellow fever vaccination. The receptors here all came from a man between 18 and 29 years old who received the YFV17D yellow fever vaccine.

The chain has TRBV4-2 and TRBJ2-5, with D maybe TRBD2 (6 bases). CDR1 and CDR2 (germline): LGHNA, YNFKEQ. CDR3 size: 16 residues. Trimming took off 1 base at V and 0 bases at J, with 12 bases between the two ends. The DNA for the CDR3 is TGTGCCAGCAGCCAAGTTAACGCGGGGTACCAAGAGACCCAGTACTTC. It codes for CASSQVNAGYQETQYF.

This clonotype came up a few times. The V gene is TRBV4-1, the J gene TRBJ2-5; D uncertain. The CDR3 is made up of 14 amino acids. The V end lost 4 bases, the J end lost 2 bases, and 11 bases lay between the germline ends. From germline, CDR1 is MGHRA and CDR2 YSYEKL. The CDR3: CASSPFASQETQYF. The CDR3 DNA follows: TGCGCCAGCAGCCCCTTCGCCAGTCAAGAGACCCAGTACTTC.

This clonotype has only a few counts. The V call is TRBV18, the J call TRBJ2-3; the D is unclear. CDR1 and CDR2 from the germline V gene are KGHSH and LQKENI. CDR3 size: 15 residues. V lost 5 bases and J 3 bases, leaving 15 bases between the germline ends. Written as DNA, the CDR3 is TGTGCCAGCTCATTTCGGACCGAAGGGACAGATACGCAGTATTTT. Protein product: CASSFRTEGTDTQYF.

The J gene is TRBJ1-4, the V gene TRBV7-3, with 7 bases fitting TRBD1. The ends lost 10 bases at V and 8 bases at J; junction bases unmatched: 10. This CDR3 contains 13 residues. Germline lookup yields CDR1 SGHTA and CDR2 FQGTGA. CDR3 sequence (DNA): TGTGCCACCGCAGACAGGGCTCGAGAAAAACTGTTTTTT. It yields the protein CATADRAREKLFF.

This clonotype showed up just a few times. The genes are TRBV4-1 and TRBJ2-5, with 7 bases fitting TRBD1. This CDR3 has 14 residues. The V gene's germline CDR1 is MGHRA and CDR2 YSYEKL. V lost 3 bases to trimming and J lost 14 bases; unmatched junction nucleotides: 15. The chain's CDR3 is CASSQVYRGPHFYF. The CDR3 DNA follows: TGCGCCAGCAGCCAGGTTTACAGGGGACCCCATTTCTACTTC.

The rearrangement uses TRBV5-1 and TRBJ2-2; the D gene is possibly TRBD1 (6 bases). The V gene lost 2 bases and the J gene lost 0 bases, with 14 bases spanning the gap. The length of the CDR3 is 17 residues. Germline values: CDR1 SGHRS, CDR2 YFSETQ. The CDR3 sequence: CASSFRGAGANTGELFF. For the CDR3, the DNA is TGCGCCAGCAGCTTTAGAGGGGCAGGGGCGAACACCGGGGAGCTGTTTTTT.

The table lists this clonotype with a few counts. The rearrangement uses TRBV4-1 and TRBJ1-3; 8 bases agree with TRBD1. V trimming: 5 bases; J trimming: 2 bases; junction bases outside the gene matches: 8. The CDR3 has 16 residues. CDR1 is MGHRA, CDR2 YSYEKL, per germline. As DNA, the CDR3 is TGCGCCAGCAGCGACAGGGGAAGCATGACTGGAAACACCATATATTTT. This encodes CASSDRGSMTGNTIYF.

This clonotype was observed a handful of times. The genes are TRBV21-1 and TRBJ2-2; the D call in the table, TRBD1, was not verified against the DNA. TRBV21-1 is a pseudogene locus. This CDR3 is 15 amino acids long. This CDR3 is CASRSWGVHTGELFF. The CDR3 DNA is TGTGCCAGCAGGTCGTGGGGGGTACACACCGGGGAGCTGTTTTTT.

This clonotype appeared a few times. CDR3: CASSLTRVEETQYF. Written as DNA, the CDR3 is TGTGCCAGCAGCCTTACTAGGGTTGAGGAGACCCAGTACTTC. V and J are TRBV7-2 and TRBJ2-5; D may be TRBD2 (5 bases). This CDR3 contains 14 residues. Trimming removed 5 bases from V and 5 bases from J, with 15 bases in between. The germline V gene encodes CDR1 SGHTA and CDR2 FQGNSA.

V usage is TRBV6-2 or TRBV6-3 and J usage is TRBJ2-1; D is possibly TRBD1 or TRBD2 (5 bases each). The CDR3 totals 18 residues. CDR1 and CDR2 (germline): MNHEY, SVGEGT. Between the trimmed V and J ends, which lost 7 bases and 0 bases, there was a span of 22 bases. CDR3 in amino acids: CASTDPGPIRDSYNEQFF. In DNA, the CDR3 is TGTGCCAGCACCGATCCGGGACCAATACGTGACTCCTACAATGAGCAGTTCTTC.

This clonotype was observed a few times. The chain is built from TRBV28 and TRBJ1-5; TRBD1 agrees at 8 bases. Germline lookup yields CDR1 MDHEN and CDR2 SYDVKM. The CDR3 is made up of 15 amino acids. Losses at the gene ends were 5 bases for V and 3 bases for J; bases not matched to a gene: 6. This chain's CDR3 is CASSLRTGNNQPQHF. DNA for the CDR3: TGTGCCAGCAGTCTACGGACAGGGAACAATCAGCCCCAGCATTTT.

This clonotype was observed a handful of times. The gene calls are TRBV29-1 and TRBJ1-2, with D possibly TRBD1 on 5 matching bases. The CDR3 has 12 amino acids. Germline CDR1 reads SQVTM; CDR2 reads ANQGSEA. V lost 7 bases, J lost 0 bases, and 9 bases lay in between. CDR3 DNA: TGCAGCGCCAGGGCGCCTAACTATGGCTACACCTTC. As protein: CSARAPNYGYTF.

This clonotype was detected only a few times. This sequence joins TRBV6-1 and TRBJ1-1, with 7 positions matching TRBD1. Trimming took 5 bases from V and 12 from J; bases not matched to a gene: 12. The CDR3 is made up of 13 amino acids. Germline V lookup: CDR1 MNHNS, CDR2 SASEGT. The CDR3 sequence is CASSLRQGRETFF. The CDR3 nucleotides are TGTGCCAGCAGTCTCCGACAGGGTCGGGAAACTTTCTTT.

This clonotype has more than one count but fewer than ten. The chain uses TRBV7-3 and TRBJ2-2, with D perhaps given as TRBD1 or TRBD2 (5 bases each). The CDR3 has 15 residues. V gave up 4 bases and J gave up 4 bases, with 13 bases separating them. The germline V gene encodes CDR1 SGHTA and CDR2 FQGTGA. DNA for the CDR3: TGTGCCAGCAGCTCGGGACCCGCGGTCACCGGGGAGCTGTTTTTT. It yields the protein CASSSGPAVTGELFF.

This clonotype was observed a handful of times. V is TRBV27 and J is TRBJ1-2; D gene ambiguous. V lost 0 bases and J 2 bases, leaving 7 bases between the germline ends. Looked up from germline, CDR1 is MNHEY and CDR2 is SMNVEV (reference sequence). This CDR3 region has 14 residues. The CDR3 DNA reads as TGTGCCAGCAGTTTATCGACTAAGAACTATGGCTACACCTTC. It is translated as CASSLSTKNYGYTF.